One and the same sample provided the 28 T cell receptor beta chains below, sequenced in a study of T cells in Graves' hyperthyroidism and ophthalmopathy. The source material, RNA transcripts, was used to amplify TCR beta CDR3 regions. A first-round RT-PCR of the TCR CDR3 used the HTBI primer set. TCRdb re-derived calls from the multiplex PCR reads in MiXCR, one entry per CDR3 protein. The sample has roughly 380,000 distinct CDR3 sequences; 15% to 20% are singletons. Sequenced: blood. All receptors come from a middle-aged woman with Graves' ophthalmopathy.

This clonotype showed up many times. The rearrangement joins TRBV4-1 to TRBJ2-5, with 8 bases aligning to TRBD2. CDR3 size: 17 residues. In germline, CDR1 is MGHRA, CDR2 YSYEKL. V dropped 0 bases and J dropped 2; count of bases not matched to a gene: 8. The CDR3 region is CASSQELAGNLQETQYF. The CDR3 nucleotides are TGCGCCAGCAGCCAAGAATTAGCGGGGAATTTACAAGAGACCCAGTACTTC.

This clonotype was detected ten times or more. V is TRBV9 and J is TRBJ2-2, with a weak D call TRBD2 (5 bases). CDR3 length equals 16 residues. V lost 4 bases and J 6 bases, leaving 19 bases between the germline ends. In germline, CDR1 is SGDLS, CDR2 YYNGEE. The CDR3 protein is CASSLQLGFSSGELFF. The CDR3, as DNA: TGTGCCAGCAGCCTCCAACTAGGTTTCAGTTCCGGGGAGCTGTTTTTT.

Ten or more counts support this clonotype. This chain links TRBV11-1 with TRBJ2-4, with D tentatively TRBD1 (7 bases). Per the germline V gene, CDR1 is SGHAT and CDR2 is FQDESV (reference sequence). V was cut by 3 bases and J by 1 base, with 16 bases left in between. CDR3 size: 17 residues. The CDR3 loop is CASSFQGGVQAKNIQYF. In DNA form, the CDR3 reads TGTGCCAGCAGCTTCCAGGGGGGCGTCCAGGCCAAAAACATTCAGTACTTC.

This clonotype was observed many times. This chain connects TRBV4-3 to TRBJ1-1; D unresolved. CDR3 size: 16 residues. Germline-derived CDR1 and CDR2 are LGHNA and YSLEER. V lost 0 bases to trimming and J lost 3 bases, with 14 bases between them. CDR3 bases: TGCGCCAGCAGCCAAGATGGGTGGGGTGTTGACACTGAAGCTTTCTTT. It encodes CASSQDGWGVDTEAFF.

This clonotype showed up just a few times. The chain has TRBV4-2 and TRBJ1-5, with a weak D call TRBD1 (5 bases). The V gene lost 1 base and the J gene lost 7 bases, with 11 bases spanning the gap. CDR1 is LGHNA, CDR2 YNFKEQ, per germline. The CDR3 is 14 amino acids. For the CDR3, the DNA is TGTGCCAGCAGCCAAGCTTCAGGGAGCCAGCCCCAGCATTTT. It specifies CASSQASGSQPQHF.

The chain employs TRBV7-2 and TRBJ1-1, with TRBD1 identical over 8 bases. The CDR3 runs 14 residues. CDR1 is SGHTA, CDR2 FQGNSA, per germline. The junction had 6 bases not matched to a gene; V was cut back by 6 bases and J by 3 bases. DNA for the CDR3: TGTGCCAGCAGACCGGACAGGGATGACACTGAAGCTTTCTTT. This gives the protein CASRPDRDDTEAFF.

This clonotype was recorded only once. V gene TRBV20-1 combines with J gene TRBJ1-4; D perhaps matches TRBD1 (5 bases). The germline V and J ends were trimmed by 4 bases and 4 bases, with 10 bases remaining between them. The germline gives CDR1 DFQATT, CDR2 SNEGSKA (reference sequence). The CDR3 consists of 13 residues. This CDR3 is CSATQGFNEKLFF. In DNA, the CDR3 is TGCAGTGCTACTCAGGGATTTAATGAAAAACTGTTTTTT.

This clonotype showed up many times. The genes are TRBV9 and TRBJ1-3; D unresolved. V lost 0 bases and J lost 6, with 7 bases in between. This CDR3 comprises 13 residues. Looked up from germline, CDR1 is SGDLS and CDR2 is YYNGEE. The CDR3 nucleotides are TGTGCCAGCAGCGTAGGGTTTCAAAACACCATATATTTT. Encoded protein: CASSVGFQNTIYF. The full variable domain, in which reference TRBV9 and TRBJ1-3 provide the parts outside the CDR3, is DSGVTQTPKHLITATGQRVTLRCSPRSGDLSVYWYQQSLDQGLQFLIQYYNGEERAKGNILERFSAQQFPDLHSELNLSSLELGDSALYFCASSVGFQNTIYFGEGSWLTVV.

In its sample, this clonotype was seen once. The chain joins TRBV30 to TRBJ2-7; D possibly corresponds to TRBD1 (5 bases). Trimming stripped 0 bases from V and 3 bases from J, with 9 bases between. This CDR3 is built from 13 residues. Germline lookup yields CDR1 GTSNPN and CDR2 SVGIG (reference sequence). CDR3 nucleotides: TGTGCCTGGAGTGTGGACACCAACTACGAGCAGTACTTC. This translates into CAWSVDTNYEQYF.

At least ten counts were recorded for this clonotype. The chain is built from TRBV7-8 and TRBJ1-2; possible D gene TRBD1, 6 bases. This CDR3 spans 15 amino acids. V was clipped by 5 bases and J by 4 bases, with 17 bases between them. Germline CDR1 SGHVS, CDR2 FQNEAQ. The CDR3 sequence: CASSKGTPGGYGYTF. DNA for the CDR3: TGTGCCAGCAGCAAAGGGACACCCGGTGGCTATGGCTACACCTTC.

This clonotype was detected many times. V and J are TRBV28 and TRBJ2-2, with 9 bases lining up with TRBD1. CDR1 is MDHEN, CDR2 SYDVKM, per germline. The junction had 14 bases not matched to a gene; V was cut back by 2 bases and J by 7 bases. CDR3 length: 18 amino acids. The CDR3 DNA is TGTGCCAGCAGTTTACTCGTCTTGGGACAGGGAGGCAGCGGGGAGCTGTTTTTT. This encodes CASSLLVLGQGGSGELFF.

This clonotype has at least ten counts. One end of the junction varies from germline; a read error may be responsible. The V call is TRBV28, the J call TRBJ1-5; D ambiguous. The germline V gene has CDR1 MDHEN and CDR2 SYDVKM. The CDR3 totals 14 residues. The CDR3 DNA follows: TGTGCCAGCAGTCCCGGGTCAATCAATCATCCCCAGCATTTT. Residues: CASSPGSINHPQHF.

This clonotype was seen repeatedly, ten times or more. This sequence joins TRBV5-1 and TRBJ2-5; TRBD2 is a possible D gene (6 bases). CDR1 SGHRS and CDR2 YFSETQ come from the germline V gene. The CDR3 is 14 amino acids. Trimming pared 4 bases from V and 4 bases from J, leaving 14 bases between. CDR3 bases: TGCGCCAGCAGCCCCCGGGACTCGAGAGAGACCCAGTACTTC. Translation gives CASSPRDSRETQYF. Combining the CDR3 with reference TRBV5-1 and TRBJ2-5 gives the whole variable domain KAGVTQTPRYLIKTRGQQVTLSCSPISGHRSVSWYQQTPGQGLQFLFEYFSETQRNKGNFPGRFSGRQFSNSRSEMNVSTLELGDSALYLCASSPRDSRETQYFGPGTRLLVL.

This clonotype was seen repeatedly, ten times or more. The V and J genes are TRBV12-3 or TRBV12-4 and TRBJ2-2; TRBD1 is a possible D gene (6 bases). This CDR3 has 16 residues. Deletions cut 6 bases from V and 7 bases from J, with 21 bases between. CDR3 loop: CASSSLSQGFYGELFF. In DNA, the CDR3 is TGTGCCAGCAGCTCCCTCAGTCAGGGGTTCTACGGGGAGCTGTTTTTT.

This clonotype has at least ten counts. The chain carries TRBV5-1 and TRBJ1-2; 8 nucleotides match TRBD1. CDR3 length equals 18 residues. V was clipped by 1 base and J by 3 bases; unmatched bases: 14. Germline CDR1 and CDR2: SGHRS and YFSETQ. CDR3 amino acids: CASSLYPKGQVTDYGYTF. CDR3 in DNA: TGCGCCAGCAGCTTGTATCCGAAGGGACAGGTGACTGACTATGGCTACACCTTC.

There are many counts of this clonotype. V gene TRBV6-1 combines with J gene TRBJ1-2; D gene ambiguous. CDR3 length: 15 residues. Germline V lookup: CDR1 MNHNS, CDR2 SASEGT. Trimming cost V 1 base and J 2 bases, with 11 bases left between them. The CDR3 nucleotides are TGTGCCAGCAGTGAAGGTCTCGGACCAAACTATGGCTACACCTTC. It codes for CASSEGLGPNYGYTF.

This clonotype has more than one count but fewer than ten. The chain joins TRBV5-1 to TRBJ2-5; TRBD1 might be the D (6 bases). The length of the CDR3 is 14 residues. V was clipped by 2 bases and J by 5 bases, with 13 bases between them. Germline loops: CDR1 SGHRS, CDR2 YFSETQ. CDR3 bases: TGCGCCAGCAGCTTCGGACAGATTTTGGAGACCCAGTACTTC. It encodes CASSFGQILETQYF.

This clonotype occurred many times. The chain combines TRBV12-3 or TRBV12-4 with TRBJ1-1, with D uncertain. With 7 bases removed from V and 0 bases from J, the gap between germline ends came to 9 bases. This CDR3 region has 13 residues. CDR3 protein: CASTRAMNTEAFF. The CDR3 region has the DNA TGTGCCAGCACCAGAGCTATGAACACTGAAGCTTTCTTT.

This clonotype has at least ten counts. CDR3 DNA sequence: TGTGCCAGCGGAGTAGCGGGAGTGGCCTACGAGCAGTACTTC. Protein sequence: CASGVAGVAYEQYF. This sequence joins TRBV12-3 or TRBV12-4 and TRBJ2-7; 9 bases line up with TRBD2. The CDR3 is 14 residues long. The V gene end was trimmed by 8 bases and the J gene end by 2 bases; junction bases not matched to a gene: 7.

This clonotype was found many times. V is TRBV19 and J is TRBJ1-1; no clear D. Germline CDR1 is LNHDA and CDR2 is SQIVND (reference sequence). The germline V and J ends were trimmed by 8 bases and 0 bases, with 10 bases remaining between them. The CDR3 runs 13 residues. The chain's CDR3 is CASRRELNTEAFF. CDR3 bases: TGTGCCAGTCGAAGAGAATTGAACACTGAAGCTTTCTTT.

The CDR3 loop reads CASSLEGGPNTGELFF. The DNA for the CDR3 is TGTGCCAGCAGCTTAGAGGGGGGCCCGAACACCGGGGAGCTGTTTTTT. This chain uses TRBV11-1 with TRBJ2-2, with D possibly being TRBD1 or TRBD2 (6 bases each). CDR1 is SGHAT and CDR2 is FQDESV in the germline V gene (reference sequence). V shed 1 base and J shed 0 bases, with 9 bases lying between them. The CDR3 covers 16 residues.

This clonotype was seen at least ten times. A single base separates this from a much larger clone, so it may be a read error. The chain joins TRBV28 to TRBJ1-1, with unresolved D. CDR1 and CDR2 from the germline V gene are MDHEN and SYDVKM. Between the trimmed V and J ends, which lost 5 bases and 10 bases, there was a span of 17 bases. This CDR3 is built from 13 residues. CDR3 bases: TGTGCCAGCAGTCCCGTACTACCTCCTGGAGCTTTCTTT. Translation: CASSPVLPPGAFF.

The table lists this clonotype with many counts. The V gene is TRBV10-3, the J gene TRBJ1-2; D is possibly TRBD1 (6 bases). Germline V gene lookup returns CDR1 ENHRY and CDR2 SYGVKD. V lost 6 bases, J lost 3 bases, and 14 bases lay in between. This CDR3 is 14 amino acids long. CDR3 sequence (DNA): TGTGCCATCAGACAGGGAGGGAGTGACTATGGCTACACCTTC. Its translation is CAIRQGGSDYGYTF.

This clonotype appeared a few times. This rearrangement joins TRBV15 to TRBJ1-1; tentative D call: TRBD1 (5 bases). This CDR3 has 14 amino acids. Germline V gene lookup returns CDR1 LNHNV and CDR2 YYDKDF (reference sequence). Trimming removed 5 bases from V and 0 bases from J, with 10 bases in between. The CDR3 DNA reads TGTGCCACCAGCCGACAGATCATGAACACTGAAGCTTTCTTT. As protein: CATSRQIMNTEAFF.

This clonotype was detected many times. Here the CDR3 DNA reads TGTGCCTGGAGTGTACGGAGGGTCCGGAGCGCCAAAAACATTCAGTACTTC. This sequence encodes CAWSVRRVRSAKNIQYF. The chain joins TRBV30 to TRBJ2-4, with a tentative D call TRBD2 (6 bases). The germline V and J ends were trimmed by 0 bases and 1 base, with 16 bases remaining between them. CDR3 size: 17 residues. The germline V gene has CDR1 GTSNPN and CDR2 SVGIG (reference sequence).

CDR3 coding DNA: TGTGCCAGTGTTGGGCTTCCCGGCTACACCTTC. As protein: CASVGLPGYTF. The rearrangement links TRBV19 to TRBJ1-2; no clear D gene. Germline loops: CDR1 LNHDA, CDR2 SQIVND (reference sequence). The CDR3 has 11 amino acids. V was trimmed by 8 bases and J by 8 bases, leaving 12 bases between them.

This clonotype was detected a few times. The V call is TRBV20-1, the J call TRBJ2-2, with 16 bases identical to TRBD2. The junction had 10 bases not matched to a gene; V was cut back by 2 bases and J by 7 bases. Germline-derived CDR1 and CDR2 are DFQATT and SNEGSKA (reference sequence). This CDR3 region has 18 residues. DNA of the CDR3: TGCAGTGCTAGAAAAGGGACTAGCGGGAGGGCCGGCTACGGGGAGCTGTTTTTT. Amino acid sequence: CSARKGTSGRAGYGELFF.

This clonotype has at least ten counts. V usage is TRBV4-1 and J usage is TRBJ2-5, with 9 bases lining up with TRBD1. The CDR3 is made up of 13 amino acids. CDR1 and CDR2 (germline): MGHRA, YSYEKL. Germline trimming cut 8 bases from V and 5 bases from J; bases unmatched to any gene: 6. For the CDR3, the DNA is TGCGCCAGCGCCCGACAGGGGGACGAGACCCAGTACTTC. It encodes CASARQGDETQYF.